These 16 T cell receptor beta chains originate from one sample sequenced in a study of cytomegalovirus exposure and HLA in healthy donors. 60 Vbeta and 13 Jbeta primers were used in PCR. Assay: immunoSEQ multiplex PCR; the TCRdb copy retains only in-frame clones and omits some. Its listing shows roughly 34,000 clones. Sequenced sample: PBMCs. The receptors here all came from a woman aged 40-49 years in good health and CMV-seropositive.

This chain connects TRBV5-1 to TRBJ1-4; the D gene is possibly TRBD1 (5 bases). This CDR3 is 13 amino acids long. The germline V and J ends were trimmed by 4 bases and 8 bases, with 12 bases remaining between them. Germline V lookup: CDR1 SGHRS, CDR2 YFSETQ. The CDR3, as DNA: TGCGCCAGCAGCCGAGACAGAAACGAAAAACTGTTTTTT. This gives the protein CASSRDRNEKLFF.

The V gene is TRBV30, the J gene TRBJ2-5; the D is unclear. The CDR3 consists of 13 residues. The V end lost 2 bases, the J end lost 0 bases, and 7 bases lay between the germline ends. The germline CDR1 and CDR2 sequences are GTSNPN and SVGIG (reference sequence). CDR3 sequence (DNA): TGTGCCTGGAGTTTCCGTTACCAAGAGACCCAGTACTTC. Translation: CAWSFRYQETQYF.

This rearrangement joins TRBV27 to TRBJ2-1; D possibly corresponds to TRBD1 (6 bases). The germline gives CDR1 MNHEY, CDR2 SMNVEV (reference sequence). The CDR3 is 14 amino acids. The germline V and J ends were trimmed by 4 bases and 5 bases, with 12 bases remaining between them. CDR3 region: CASSSSSGDNEQFF. CDR3 nucleotide sequence: TGTGCCAGCAGTTCGTCTTCAGGGGACAATGAGCAGTTCTTC.

The V call is TRBV30, the J call TRBJ2-7; 7 bases map to TRBD1. In germline, CDR1 is GTSNPN, CDR2 SVGIG (reference sequence). With 3 bases clipped from V and 9 bases from J, the junction kept 8 bases outside the gene matches. CDR3 size: 12 residues. CDR3 coding DNA: TGTGCCTGGAGCCTAGGACAGGTGGGGCAGTACTTC. It codes for CAWSLGQVGQYF.

Of note for this clone: Relative to the germline gene, one junction end is altered; a read error may explain this. The chain is built from TRBV7-9 and TRBJ2-7; tentative D call: TRBD2 (5 bases). The germline V gene encodes CDR1 SEHNR and CDR2 FQNEAQ (reference sequence). The CDR3 extends over 13 amino acids. The CDR3 sequence is CDSSNGEGYEQYF. The CDR3 DNA is TGTGACAGCAGCAACGGTGAGGGCTACGAGCAGTACTTC.

The genes are TRBV5-1 and TRBJ1-1; 7 bases agree with TRBD1. V lost 1 base and J lost 4; bases outside the gene matches: 1. This CDR3 region has 13 residues. The germline CDR1 and CDR2 sequences are SGHRS and YFSETQ. The CDR3: CASSLRDSTEAFF. CDR3 nucleotides: TGCGCCAGCAGCTTGCGGGACAGCACTGAAGCTTTCTTT. The whole variable domain, remainder taken from reference TRBV5-1 and TRBJ1-1, is KAGVTQTPRYLIKTRGQQVTLSCSPISGHRSVSWYQQTPGQGLQFLFEYFSETQRNKGNFPGRFSGRQFSNSRSEMNVSTLELGDSALYLCASSLRDSTEAFFGQGTRLTVV.

The chain uses TRBV28 and TRBJ2-7, with TRBD1 as a possible D gene (6 bases). V was pared by 6 bases and J by 2 bases, with 11 bases between. CDR1 MDHEN and CDR2 SYDVKM come from the germline V gene. The CDR3 is made up of 13 amino acids. This CDR3 reads CASSQQGPYEQYF. CDR3 nucleotides: TGTGCCAGCAGCCAACAGGGTCCCTACGAGCAGTACTTC.

V gene TRBV4-1 combines with J gene TRBJ2-7; 10 nucleotides align to TRBD2. The V segment lost 2 bases and the J segment 2 bases; nucleotides outside the gene matches: 9. Germline V gene sequence: CDR1 MGHRA, CDR2 YSYEKL. CDR3 size: 17 residues. The CDR3 sequence: CASSQPMTSGFTYEQYF. The CDR3 nucleotides are TGCGCCAGCAGCCAACCTATGACTAGCGGGTTTACCTACGAGCAGTACTTC.

The chain uses TRBV25-1 and TRBJ1-1; D is perhaps TRBD1 (5 bases). The germline V gene has CDR1 MGHDK and CDR2 SYGVNS. The CDR3 totals 13 residues. V was trimmed by 8 bases and J by 5 bases, leaving 15 bases between them. The CDR3 region is CASRIGGKTEAFF. CDR3 DNA sequence: TGTGCCAGCCGAATTGGGGGGAAAACTGAAGCTTTCTTT.

The CDR3 is CASSTGQGNQPQHF. The CDR3 nucleotides read TGTGCCAGCAGCACCGGACAGGGCAATCAGCCCCAGCATTTT. The chain is built from TRBV9 and TRBJ1-5; 7 bases map to TRBD1. The germline V gene has CDR1 SGDLS and CDR2 YYNGEE. V lost 4 bases and J lost 2; bases outside the gene matches: 3. The CDR3 is 14 amino acids.

The chain employs TRBV6-1 and TRBJ1-2; the match to TRBD1 covers 7 bases. CDR3 length: 13 amino acids. J gave up 8 bases and V 6 bases, and 9 bases lay outside the gene matches. Germline V gene sequence: CDR1 MNHNS, CDR2 SASEGT. The CDR3 DNA reads TGTGCCAGCAGGTATTCCGGGACAGAAGGCTACACCTTC. This translates into CASRYSGTEGYTF.

The V gene is TRBV7-8, the J gene TRBJ2-1; 8 positions agree with TRBD2. Germline V CDR1 and CDR2: SGHVS, FQNEAQ. The V segment lost 5 bases and the J segment 7 bases; nucleotides outside the gene matches: 13. The CDR3 is 16 amino acids. The CDR3 region is CASSPGWAGGVNEQFF. CDR3 DNA sequence: TGTGCCAGCAGCCCCGGGTGGGCCGGGGGGGTAAATGAGCAGTTCTTC.

CDR3: CASSSKLRIGNIQYF. The CDR3 DNA reads TGTGCCAGCAGCTCCAAGCTCAGGATCGGAAACATTCAGTACTTC. This chain uses TRBV5-8 with TRBJ2-4, with unresolved D. This CDR3 has 15 amino acids. Germline V gives CDR1 SGHTS, CDR2 YDEGEE. Trimming removed 3 bases at V and 6 bases at J, with 16 bases between.

The chain recombines TRBV4-3 with TRBJ2-3; TRBD2 matches 7 bases. Looked up from germline, CDR1 is LGHNA and CDR2 is YSLEER. This CDR3 has 15 amino acids. Trimming took 5 bases from V and 3 from J; bases not matched to a gene: 8. The CDR3 protein is CASSFSGMGTDTQYF. The CDR3 DNA is TGCGCCAGCAGCTTCAGCGGGATGGGGACAGATACGCAGTATTTT.

The genes are TRBV11-3 and TRBJ2-3; TRBD2 matches at 8 bases. Germline loops: CDR1 SGHNT, CDR2 YENEEA. The junction had 12 bases not matched to a gene; V was cut back by 0 bases and J by 4 bases. This CDR3 contains 18 residues. The CDR3 sequence is CASSLDPPREGVPDTQYF. CDR3 nucleotides: TGTGCCAGCAGCTTAGATCCCCCACGGGAGGGGGTTCCAGATACGCAGTATTTT.

V is TRBV19 and J is TRBJ2-3; 10 bases line up with TRBD2. The germline V gene has CDR1 LNHDA and CDR2 SQIVND (reference sequence). CDR3 size: 15 residues. V gave up 6 bases and J gave up 1 base; unmatched junction bases: 4. The CDR3 DNA is TGTGCCAGTAGGGGACTAGCGATGGGCACAGATACGCAGTATTTT. Its translation: CASRGLAMGTDTQYF.